This T cell receptor beta chain was observed in a study of shared clonotypes between healthy human individuals. On the study more broadly: The study enrolled a couple of women and a few men aged 18 to 49.

The data were produced by immunoSEQ multiplex PCR, yet TCRdb's version contains in-frame clones alone and is incomplete. The sample holds about 2,100,000 clones, 90% to 95% seen once. In the naive CD8 group, cells lacked CD45RO and were positively selected for CCR7, so terminally differentiated effector memory CD45RA+ cells were left out. Donors, healthy HIV-negative adults, lacked recent acute infections or vaccinations. V was clipped by 5 bases and J by 1 base, with 22 bases between them. The germline CDR1 and CDR2 sequences are SGHRS and YFSETQ. There are 18 residues in the CDR3. The clonotype was recovered from a man younger than 35 in good health. Some clones in this sample may be carry-over from other donors' samples. The sample taken for sequencing was naive CD8+ T cells from PBMCs. The chain combines TRBV5-1 with TRBJ2-4; tentative D call: TRBD1 (6 bases). The CDR3 loop reads CASRARDTSSYAKNIQYF. The CDR3 DNA is TGCGCCAGCAGGGCCCGGGACACAAGCAGCTACGCCAAAAACATTCAGTACTTC.